These 26 T cell receptor beta chains originate from one sample sequenced in a study of cytotoxic CD8 clonotypes in ibrutinib-treated CLL. Profiling relied on immunoSEQ multiplex PCR, and the TCRdb table lists in-frame clones only, not all of them. The sample has approximately 320,000 clones, 67% seen once. The starting material was PBMCs, obtained after 36 months of ibrutinib treatment. The receptors shown here come from a human donor with chronic lymphocytic leukemia.

The chain joins TRBV19 to TRBJ2-5, with 11 positions matching TRBD1. The length of the CDR3 is 15 residues. V was pared by 9 bases and J by 5 bases, with 11 bases of the junction left unmatched. The germline V gene encodes CDR1 LNHDA and CDR2 SQIVND (reference sequence). The chain's CDR3 is CASTLGQGAGETQYF. CDR3 sequence (DNA): TGTGCCAGCACTCTAGGACAGGGGGCTGGTGAGACCCAGTACTTC.

The V and J genes are TRBV7-3 and TRBJ2-5, with D perhaps matching TRBD1 (5 bases). Germline values: CDR1 SGHTA, CDR2 FQGTGA. This CDR3 has 14 residues. V lost 1 base, J lost 5 bases, and 11 bases lay in between. CDR3 sequence: CASSLKGLGETQYF. CDR3 nucleotides: TGTGCCAGCAGCTTAAAGGGGCTCGGGGAGACCCAGTACTTC.

This clone was seen more than once but under ten times. This rearrangement joins TRBV7-2 to TRBJ2-2; weak D call: TRBD1 (6 bases). CDR3 length: 15 amino acids. V was shortened by 11 bases and J by 0 bases, with 16 bases between the two germline ends. Per the germline V gene, CDR1 is SGHTA and CDR2 is FQGNSA. The CDR3 DNA is TGTGCCGGAACTAAGGGACAAACGAACACCGGGGAGCTGTTTTTT. This encodes CAGTKGQTNTGELFF.

A few counts support this clone. The chain recombines TRBV9 with TRBJ1-5; D is unclear. Germline loops: CDR1 SGDLS, CDR2 YYNGEE. The V and J ends lost 2 bases and 5 bases respectively, with 11 bases between them. This CDR3 region has 14 residues. Here the CDR3 DNA reads TGTGCCAGCAGCGTTATGTCCGACGATCAGCCCCAGCATTTT. Amino acids: CASSVMSDDQPQHF.

The chain joins TRBV7-8 to TRBJ2-7; D gene unclear. The CDR3 covers 11 residues. With 1 base removed from V and 7 bases from J, the gap between germline ends came to 5 bases. Per germline, CDR1 SGHVS and CDR2 FQNEAQ. CDR3 in DNA: TGTGCCAGCAGCTTAGTGGAGGAGCAGTACTTC. Its protein product is CASSLVEEQYF.

The chain links TRBV18 to TRBJ2-7, with D possibly being TRBD1 (6 bases). Trimming left V 3 bases short and J 0 bases short, with 9 bases between. The CDR3 loop spans 14 amino acids. Germline V CDR1 and CDR2: KGHSH, LQKENI. CDR3 residues: CASSPTGFSYEQYF. The CDR3 DNA reads TGTGCCAGCTCACCTACAGGGTTCTCCTACGAGCAGTACTTC.

The chain recombines TRBV5-1 with TRBJ1-4; D might be TRBD1 (6 bases). V was trimmed by 1 base and J by 5 bases, leaving 12 bases between them. The length of the CDR3 is 15 residues. Germline assignment: CDR1 SGHRS and CDR2 YFSETQ. The CDR3: CASSLIGQMNEKLFF. DNA for the CDR3: TGCGCCAGCAGCTTGATTGGACAGATGAATGAAAAACTGTTTTTT.

This clone turned up a few times. The chain carries TRBV5-1 and TRBJ2-7; 15 positions agree with TRBD2. CDR3 length equals 18 residues. Germline V gives CDR1 SGHRS, CDR2 YFSETQ. The V segment lost 3 bases and the J segment 4 bases; nucleotides outside the gene matches: 11. The CDR3 bases are TGCGCCAGCAGCTCTTACGCTCCGGGACTAGCGGGGGGATACGAGCAGTACTTC. Translated: CASSSYAPGLAGGYEQYF.

CDR3 residues: CASSPSAAWETQYF. The DNA of the CDR3 is TGTGCCAGCAGCCCCTCGGCAGCCTGGGAGACCCAGTACTTC. The J gene is TRBJ2-5, the V gene TRBV5-6; D remains unclear. The CDR3 is 14 residues long. Per the germline V gene, CDR1 is SGHDT and CDR2 is YYEEEE. Deletions cut 4 bases from V and 5 bases from J, with 15 bases between.

The rearrangement uses TRBV29-1 and TRBJ2-7; TRBD2 aligns across 8 bases. Germline CDR1 is SQVTM and CDR2 is ANQGSEA. The length of the CDR3 is 15 residues. Losses at the gene ends were 4 bases for V and 4 bases for J; bases not matched to a gene: 12. In DNA form, the CDR3 reads TGCAGCGTTGTGTCCACCTGGGGACTAGGGTACGAGCAGTACTTC. Its protein is CSVVSTWGLGYEQYF.

In its sample, this clone was seen a few times. The chain links TRBV5-1 to TRBJ2-1; 7 bases fit TRBD2. The CDR3 is 16 residues long. V was clipped by 3 bases and J by 3 bases; unmatched bases: 9. Germline loops: CDR1 SGHRS, CDR2 YFSETQ. CDR3 residues: CASSSGGGNLYNEQFF. CDR3 sequence (DNA): TGCGCCAGCAGCTCCGGCGGGGGAAACCTCTACAATGAGCAGTTCTTC.

This clone was seen more than once but under ten times. This chain connects TRBV7-6 to TRBJ2-6; D is undetermined. This CDR3 has 13 residues. Germline-derived CDR1 and CDR2 are SGHVS and FNYEAQ. Trimming removed 0 bases from V and 3 bases from J, with 0 bases in between. The DNA for the CDR3 is TGTGCCAGCAGCTTAGCTGGGGCCAACGTCCTGACTTTC. Its protein product is CASSLAGANVLTF.

CDR3 amino acids: CASSYTDSNQPQHF. The CDR3 DNA reads as TGTGCCAGCAGTTACACCGACAGCAATCAGCCCCAGCATTTT. The chain couples TRBV6-5 to TRBJ1-5; the D is unclear. CDR1 is MNHEY and CDR2 is SVGAGI in the germline V gene. The CDR3 runs 14 residues. Trimming removed 2 bases from V and 1 base from J, with 6 bases in between.

The chain has TRBV5-4 and TRBJ2-3, with 9 positions matching TRBD2. There are 15 residues in the CDR3. Germline V gene data show CDR1 as SGHNT and CDR2 as YYREEE (reference sequence). J lost 4 bases, V lost 3 bases, and 6 bases had no gene match. This CDR3 reads CASSSRGGAADTQYF. The CDR3 DNA reads TGTGCCAGCAGCTCGCGCGGGGGGGCAGCAGATACGCAGTATTTT.

The chain has TRBV2 and TRBJ2-2; possible D gene TRBD1, 6 bases. The CDR3 consists of 14 residues. CDR1 and CDR2 from the germline V gene are SNHLY and FYNNEI. Deletions cut 8 bases from V and 5 bases from J, with 15 bases between. This CDR3 reads CASLKQGNTGELFF. The CDR3 region has the DNA TGTGCCAGCTTGAAACAGGGAAATACCGGGGAGCTGTTTTTT.

The chain links TRBV29-1 to TRBJ2-3, with D uncertain. The V and J ends lost 2 bases and 9 bases respectively, with 12 bases between them. Germline V gene sequence: CDR1 SQVTM, CDR2 ANQGSEA. CDR3 length: 12 residues. The CDR3 region has the DNA TGCAGCGTTGAATATGTTCGAGGCACGCAGTATTTT. This codes for CSVEYVRGTQYF.

This rearrangement joins TRBV4-1 to TRBJ2-7; D call uncertain. Germline CDR1 reads MGHRA; CDR2 reads YSYEKL. Trimming removed 2 bases from V and 2 bases from J, with 13 bases in between. The CDR3 is made up of 15 amino acids. The CDR3 spells CASSQKGVGPYEQYF. CDR3 coding DNA: TGCGCCAGCAGCCAAAAGGGTGTTGGTCCCTACGAGCAGTACTTC.

The chain links TRBV14 to TRBJ1-1; tentatively, D is TRBD1 (5 bases). The CDR3 contains 16 residues. The germline gives CDR1 SGHDN, CDR2 FVKESK. The V end lost 4 bases, the J end lost 0 bases, and 15 bases lay between the germline ends. CDR3 loop: CASSRYSGPMNTEAFF. CDR3 bases: TGTGCCAGCAGCCGATATTCGGGACCAATGAACACTGAAGCTTTCTTT.

The V call is TRBV11-2, the J call TRBJ2-2; D remains unclear. The V gene's germline CDR1 is SGHAT and CDR2 FQNNGV. The CDR3 totals 17 residues. The V gene lost 2 bases and the J gene lost 0 bases, with 13 bases spanning the gap. The CDR3 DNA reads TGTGCCAGCAGCTTACGGCGAACCAGGTCGAACACCGGGGAGCTGTTTTTT. Translation: CASSLRRTRSNTGELFF.

The rearrangement uses TRBV29-1 and TRBJ2-5; tentatively, D is TRBD2 (6 bases). The CDR3 extends over 13 amino acids. The germline CDR1 and CDR2 sequences are SQVTM and ANQGSEA. V lost 7 bases and J 2 bases, leaving 14 bases between the germline ends. CDR3 residues: CSARGGNQETQYF. CDR3 bases: TGCAGCGCGCGAGGCGGGAATCAAGAGACCCAGTACTTC.

This clone has only a few counts. V gene TRBV9 combines with J gene TRBJ2-1, with D unresolved. Germline lookup yields CDR1 SGDLS and CDR2 YYNGEE. The CDR3 runs 15 residues. V lost 0 bases to trimming and J lost 5 bases, with 12 bases between them. CDR3 coding DNA: TGTGCCAGCAGCGTAGTGGGGAACTTCAACAATGAGCAGTTCTTC. This encodes CASSVVGNFNNEQFF. Supplemented by reference TRBV9 and TRBJ2-1, the full variable domain reads DSGVTQTPKHLITATGQRVTLRCSPRSGDLSVYWYQQSLDQGLQFLIQYYNGEERAKGNILERFSAQQFPDLHSELNLSSLELGDSALYFCASSVVGNFNNEQFFGPGTRLTVL.

This clone was counted a single time. J is TRBJ2-5 and V is TRBV11-2; 9 bases are a match to TRBD2. This CDR3 has 14 residues. The trim removed 6 bases at V and 2 bases at J, leaving 4 bases unmatched. Germline V gene lookup returns CDR1 SGHAT and CDR2 FQNNGV. CDR3 sequence (DNA): TGTGCCAGCAGTCCTACTAGCGGGCAAGAGACCCAGTACTTC. Translated, it gives CASSPTSGQETQYF.

In its sample, this clone was seen a few times. The chain links TRBV19 to TRBJ2-1; 8 bases match TRBD2. CDR1 LNHDA and CDR2 SQIVND come from the germline V gene (reference sequence). Trimming removed 3 bases from V and 8 bases from J; junction bases left unmatched: 9. The CDR3 length is 15 residues. In DNA, the CDR3 is TGTGCCAGTAGTATGTTTTGGCGGGAGGACGATGAGCAGTTCTTC. The encoded protein is CASSMFWREDDEQFF.

The chain uses TRBV11-2 and TRBJ1-1; D unclear. The ends were cut back, 5 bases at V and 6 bases at J, with 13 bases in the middle. CDR1 and CDR2 (germline): SGHAT, FQNNGV. The CDR3 covers 13 residues. The CDR3 region is CASSPRVRSEAFF. The CDR3 DNA follows: TGTGCCAGCAGCCCCCGAGTTAGGTCTGAAGCTTTCTTT.

The chain recombines TRBV5-1 with TRBJ2-7; maybe TRBD2 (5 bases). This CDR3 region has 14 residues. The germline V gene has CDR1 SGHRS and CDR2 YFSETQ. The V end was cut by 4 bases, the J end by 2 bases, with 13 bases between. The CDR3 coding sequence is TGCGCCAGCAGCCCGTCGGGATCCACCTACGAGCAGTACTTC. This gives the protein CASSPSGSTYEQYF. The full variable domain, with the rest looked up from reference TRBV5-1 and TRBJ2-7, is KAGVTQTPRYLIKTRGQQVTLSCSPISGHRSVSWYQQTPGQGLQFLFEYFSETQRNKGNFPGRFSGRQFSNSRSEMNVSTLELGDSALYLCASSPSGSTYEQYFGPGTRLTVT.

This clone was seen only a few times. The chain combines TRBV28 with TRBJ2-7; D ambiguous. The germline V and J ends were trimmed by 5 bases and 4 bases, with 15 bases remaining between them. The CDR3 sequence is 14 residues long. From germline, CDR1 is MDHEN and CDR2 SYDVKM. Here the CDR3 DNA reads TGTGCCAGCAGTCCGCCACTCGGTGCTTACGAGCAGTACTTC. Its translation: CASSPPLGAYEQYF.